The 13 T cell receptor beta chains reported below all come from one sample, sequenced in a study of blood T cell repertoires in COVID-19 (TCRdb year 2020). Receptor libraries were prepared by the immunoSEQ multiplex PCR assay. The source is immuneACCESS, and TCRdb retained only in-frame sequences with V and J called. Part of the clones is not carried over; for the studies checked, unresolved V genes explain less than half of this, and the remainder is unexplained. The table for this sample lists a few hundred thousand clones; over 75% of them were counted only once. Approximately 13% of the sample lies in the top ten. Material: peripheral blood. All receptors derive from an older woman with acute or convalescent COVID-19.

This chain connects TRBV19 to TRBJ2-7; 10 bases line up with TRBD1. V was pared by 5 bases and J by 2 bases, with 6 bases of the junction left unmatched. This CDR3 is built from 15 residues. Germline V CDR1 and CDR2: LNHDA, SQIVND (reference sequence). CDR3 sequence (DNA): TGTGCCAGTAGTTACGGACAGGGGGTGGCCTACGAGCAGTACTTC. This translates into CASSYGQGVAYEQYF.

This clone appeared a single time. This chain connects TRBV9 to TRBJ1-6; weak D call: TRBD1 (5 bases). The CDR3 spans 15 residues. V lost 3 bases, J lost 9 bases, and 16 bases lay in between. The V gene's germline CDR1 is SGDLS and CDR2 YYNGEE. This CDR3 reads CASSARGGVGSPLHF. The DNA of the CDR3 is TGTGCCAGCAGCGCGAGAGGAGGGGTTGGTTCACCCCTCCACTTT.

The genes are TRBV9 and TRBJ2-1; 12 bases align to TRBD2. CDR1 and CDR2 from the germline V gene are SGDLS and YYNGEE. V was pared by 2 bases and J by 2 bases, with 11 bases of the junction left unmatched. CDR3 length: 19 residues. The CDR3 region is CASSVRLAGGPLTYNEQFF. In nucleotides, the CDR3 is TGTGCCAGCAGCGTTCGCCTAGCGGGAGGGCCCTTGACCTACAATGAGCAGTTCTTC.

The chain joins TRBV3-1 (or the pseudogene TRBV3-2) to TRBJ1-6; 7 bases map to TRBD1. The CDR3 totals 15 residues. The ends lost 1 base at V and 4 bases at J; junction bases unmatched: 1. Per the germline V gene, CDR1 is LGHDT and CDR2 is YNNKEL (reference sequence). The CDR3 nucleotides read TGTGCCAGCAGCCAAGGGGACAGTTATAATTCACCCCTCCACTTT. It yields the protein CASSQGDSYNSPLHF.

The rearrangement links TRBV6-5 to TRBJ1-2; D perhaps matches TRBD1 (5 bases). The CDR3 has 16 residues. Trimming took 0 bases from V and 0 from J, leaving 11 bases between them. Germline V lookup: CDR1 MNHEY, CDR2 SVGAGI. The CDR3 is CASSYSGGTANYGYTF. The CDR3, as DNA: TGTGCCAGCAGTTACTCTGGGGGGACGGCTAACTATGGCTACACCTTC.

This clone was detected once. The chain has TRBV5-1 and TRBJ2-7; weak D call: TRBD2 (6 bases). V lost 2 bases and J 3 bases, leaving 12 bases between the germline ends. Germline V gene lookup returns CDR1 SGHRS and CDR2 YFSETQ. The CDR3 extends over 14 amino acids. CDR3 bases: TGCGCCAGCAGCTTCCGGGACGGGAGCTACGAGCAGTACTTC. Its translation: CASSFRDGSYEQYF.

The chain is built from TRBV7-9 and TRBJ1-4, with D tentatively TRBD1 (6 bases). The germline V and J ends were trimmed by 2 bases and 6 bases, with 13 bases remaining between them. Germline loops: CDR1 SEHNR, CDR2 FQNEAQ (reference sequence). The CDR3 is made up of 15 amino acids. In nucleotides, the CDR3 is TGTGCCAGCAGCTTAAGCGGGGGGCGTGATGAAAAACTGTTTTTT. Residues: CASSLSGGRDEKLFF.

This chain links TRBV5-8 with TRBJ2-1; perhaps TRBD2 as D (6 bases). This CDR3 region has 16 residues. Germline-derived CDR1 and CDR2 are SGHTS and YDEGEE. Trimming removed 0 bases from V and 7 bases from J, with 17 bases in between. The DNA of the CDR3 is TGTGCCAGCAGCTTGGGAATCCTCCCGGGGAGGAATGAGCAGTTCTTC. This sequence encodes CASSLGILPGRNEQFF.

CDR3 sequence reads: CASSLTSSRQETQYF. The DNA for the CDR3 is TGTGCCAGCAGCTTAACCTCTAGTCGCCAAGAGACCCAGTACTTC. This chain joins TRBV11-2 and TRBJ2-5; unclear D gene. The CDR3 consists of 15 residues. Trimming removed 2 bases from V and 1 base from J, with 11 bases in between. Per the germline V gene, CDR1 is SGHAT and CDR2 is FQNNGV.

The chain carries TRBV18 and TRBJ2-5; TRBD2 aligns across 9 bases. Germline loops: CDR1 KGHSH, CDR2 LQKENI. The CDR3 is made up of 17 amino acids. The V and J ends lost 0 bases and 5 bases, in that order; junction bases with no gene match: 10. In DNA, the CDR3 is TGTGCCAGCTCACCACCGATTAGCGGGAGCAGGGGGGAGACCCAGTACTTC. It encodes CASSPPISGSRGETQYF.

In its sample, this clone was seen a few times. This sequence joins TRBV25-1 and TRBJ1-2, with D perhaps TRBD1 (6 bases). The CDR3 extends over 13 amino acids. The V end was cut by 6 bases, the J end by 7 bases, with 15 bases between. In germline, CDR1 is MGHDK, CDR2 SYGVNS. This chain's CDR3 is CASSSRGGLGYTF. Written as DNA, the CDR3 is TGTGCCAGCAGCTCTAGGGGGGGGCTTGGCTACACCTTC.

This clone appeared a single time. The CDR3 DNA reads as TGTGCCAGCAGCTTGGAACGGGACAAGCAGTACTTC. Translating gives CASSLERDKQYF. The chain joins TRBV5-6 to TRBJ2-7; D may be TRBD1 (6 bases). V lost 0 bases and J 8 bases, leaving 9 bases between the germline ends. Germline-derived CDR1 and CDR2 are SGHDT and YYEEEE. This CDR3 contains 12 residues.

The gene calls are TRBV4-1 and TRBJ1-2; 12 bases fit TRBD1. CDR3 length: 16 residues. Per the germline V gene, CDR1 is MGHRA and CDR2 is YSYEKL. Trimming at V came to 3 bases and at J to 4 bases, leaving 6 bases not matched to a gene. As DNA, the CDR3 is TGCGCCAGCAGCCATCCGGGACAGGGGGCGGCCTATGGCTACACCTTC. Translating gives CASSHPGQGAAYGYTF.